The T cell receptor beta chain under discussion was sequenced for a study of regulatory T cells in long-lasting Graves disease. Construction of TCR beta libraries relied on iRepertoire HTBI primers and on Arm-PCR targeting CDR3 regions. Using its own MiXCR run on the multiplex PCR reads, TCRdb lists one record per CDR3 protein. Found here are 200,000 to 250,000 distinct CDR3 sequences, around a fifth of them singletons; the top ten hold 10% to 15%. Noted time point: newly diagnosed GD, antithyroid drugs for less than 3 months. PBMC-derived RNA was used for the TCR library. Trimming removed 4 bases from V and 7 bases from J, with 10 bases in between. The CDR3 covers 13 residues. Germline V lookup: CDR1 SGHTA, CDR2 FQGNSA. These data also featured in a second study, about T cells in Graves' hyperthyroidism and ophthalmopathy.

This chain connects TRBV7-2 to TRBJ2-2; D uncertain. The TCR originated in a woman aged 30 to 39 with Graves disease. The sequences come from peripheral blood mononuclear cells (PBMCs), collected at new diagnosis, from a patient treated with antithyroid drugs. This CDR3 reads CASSSLWIGELFF. The CDR3 bases are TGTGCCAGCAGCTCTCTCTGGATCGGGGAGCTGTTTTTT. Looking up the rest from reference TRBV7-2 and TRBJ2-2 gives the full variable domain: GAGVSQSPSNKVTEKGKDVELRCDPISGHTALYWYRQSLGQGLEFLIYFQGNSAPDKSGLPSDRFSAERTGGSVSTLTIQRTQQEDSAVYLCASSSLWIGELFFGEGSRLTVL.